Sequencing of this TCR beta chain was carried out in a study of blood T cells in healthy people across ages (dated by TCRdb to between 2014 and 2016). Background on the whole study: In model experiments, template switching captured roughly one uniquely barcoded TCR beta cDNA molecule for every two T cells. The study measured age-related changes in TCR beta repertoire diversity using deep sequencing normalized with unique cDNA molecular identifiers. Four age groups were formed from the donors: young (average approximately 15 years), middle-aged (more than 35), aged (62) and long-lived (more than 75). To avoid experimental bias, donors of different ages were randomly spread across the sequencing lanes. The study analyzed two additional independent replicas of 1 million unique cDNA reads from the same blood draw for two donors, one aged 18 to 30 and one aged 80 or older.

The CDR3 runs 10 residues from the cysteine to the phenylalanine. Of the read, only the CDR3 DNA is kept; its 30 bases are in frame from base 1. The germline V gene encodes CDR1 SQVTM and CDR2 ANQGSEA. The junction shows trimming of 4 bases on V and 15 bases on J, plus 13 bases between the germline ends. This clonotype was recorded a few times. Its specific antigen is unknown. It has no much larger one-base neighbor in the sample; base qualities were not kept. Systemically healthy Caucasian individuals from Russia, 35 to 50 in total and aged about 6 to 90 years, were included as donors. About 10 milliliters of peripheral blood were collected from each donor into EDTA-treated Vacutainer tubes. Ficoll-Paque density-gradient centrifugation was used to isolate PBMCs, with at least 6.5 million per sample. Total RNA, at least 5 micrograms per sample, was extracted from PBMCs with Trizol reagent. Naive CD45RAhigh/CD27high T cell percentages were measured by flow cytometry on a PBMC aliquot from every donor.

Summary of the overall study and its limitations: Compared with the aged group, the long-lived group had more naive CD4+ T cells, fewer expanded clones and increased TCR diversity, suggesting age selection. Estimates of total diversity from one million sequenced T cells were regarded as lower bounds and underestimates. Observed TCR beta diversity correlated strongly with the percentage of naive T cells measured by flow cytometry. Because donor CMV infection status was unknown, age-related changes in expanded clonotypes were potentially confounded. As age increased, observed TCR beta diversity per million T cells dropped in a roughly linear way, and a significant reduction was already evident by age around 41. Conclusive comparison of naive and antigen-experienced compartments was prevented by the profiling of bulk unsorted PBMCs.

Receptor amplification or capture employed 5' RACE. TCRdb lists the instrument as Illumina HiSeq 2500. A second roughly 7 to 12 cycle PCR used a sample-barcoded 5' primer and a J-beta primer mix. Each TCR beta cDNA molecule received a unique molecular identifier from a template-switch 5' adaptor carrying 12 random nucleotides. At least 2.5 million CDR3-containing paired-end reads were obtained from each sample. The Mint cDNA synthesis kit, primed by a TRBC-specific oligonucleotide, was used to synthesize first-strand cDNA from all RNA. After uracil-DNA glycosylase treatment, a first 18-cycle PCR used universal primers M1SS and BC2_uni_R on all cDNA. The source study handled its data this way. For normalization, 1 million high-quality reads, each with a distinct molecular identifier, were randomly selected from each sample. Reads sharing molecular identifiers were discarded rather than binned into consensus sequences. MiTCR, set to a Q25 quality threshold and the strictest error-elimination algorithm, was used for CDR3 identification, clonotype clustering and error correction. Lower-bound total TCR beta diversity was estimated with a nonparametric unseen species model using Euler transformation. TCRdb reran the public reads through fastp at Q25 and MiXCR, keeping productive beta chains. CDR3 protein duplicates are merged, each entry listing the most common genes and DNA. The V and J calls and clone size are TCRdb's, not the authors'. The sample data list more than 700,000 distinct CDR3 sequences, and approximately 55% of these were observed just once. The ten most abundant clones make up around 40% of the sample.

The receptor comes from a man aged 80 or over in good health. The source material was blood. This receptor chain uses TRBV29-1 and TRBJ2-1, with no D gene named confidently. The CDR3 has the sequence CSVAFRDSFF. The DNA sequence is as follows: TGCAGCGTTGCTTTTAGAGATTCGTTCTTC.